These 13 T cell receptor beta chains were all obtained from the same sample, sequenced in a study of T cell repertoires in cytomegalovirus infection. TCRdb processed the reads anew with MiXCR; each CDR3 protein has one entry. The sample has tens of thousands of distinct CDR3 sequences; more than 20% are singletons. No antigen has been identified for these receptors. The sample was PBMCs, sequenced either directly or after in vitro stimulation (not recorded which). The source is a human donor in good health (CMV status not recorded). Some clones in this sample may be carry-over from other donors' samples.

The chain is built from TRBV7-9 and TRBJ2-5, with 9 bases identical to TRBD1. Losses at the gene ends were 7 bases for V and 5 bases for J; bases not matched to a gene: 14. CDR1 and CDR2 from the germline V gene are SEHNR and FQNEAQ (reference sequence). The CDR3 sequence is 16 residues long. The CDR3 bases are TGTGCCAGCACCTCAACCGGGACAGGGTTGAGGGAGACCCAGTACTTC. Its translation: CASTSTGTGLRETQYF.

Here the CDR3 DNA reads TGTGCCAGCAGCTTAATCAGTGCAGATACGCAGTATTTT. This translates into CASSLISADTQYF. The chain recombines TRBV7-6 with TRBJ2-3; D not resolved. CDR3 length equals 13 residues. Germline V lookup: CDR1 SGHVS, CDR2 FNYEAQ. Trimming took off 2 bases at V and 4 bases at J, with 7 bases between the two ends. Looking up the rest from reference TRBV7-6 and TRBJ2-3 gives the full variable domain: GAGVSQSPRYKVTKRGQDVALRCDPISGHVSLYWYRQALGQGPEFLTYFNYEAQQDKSGLPNDRFSAERPEGSISTLTIQRTEQRDSAMYRCASSLISADTQYFGPGTRLTVL.

This clonotype has at least ten counts. The rearrangement links TRBV7-2 to TRBJ1-1; D uncertain. This CDR3 has 15 residues. Trimming stripped 7 bases from V and 1 base from J, with 16 bases between. Germline assignment: CDR1 SGHTA and CDR2 FQGNSA. CDR3 nucleotides: TGTGCCAGCACCCCCCACTCCCGCGGGAACACTGAAGCTTTCTTT. Translation: CASTPHSRGNTEAFF.

In regard to this clonotype: Sequence at one end of the junction differs from germline and may be a read error. V gene TRBV7-2 combines with J gene TRBJ2-1, with TRBD1 matching over 7 bases. This CDR3 has 14 residues. Germline assignment: CDR1 SGHTA and CDR2 FQGNSA. DNA for the CDR3: TGTGCCAGCAGCCAGACAGGGATCGCCAATGAGCAGTGCTTC. Translating it yields CASSQTGIANEQCF.

This clonotype came up many times. The chain joins TRBV7-2 to TRBJ2-5, with D perhaps TRBD2 (6 bases). V shed 6 bases and J shed 4 bases, with 18 bases lying between them. The CDR3 has 15 residues. Germline CDR1 and CDR2: SGHTA and FQGNSA. DNA of the CDR3: TGTGCCAGCAGATCCCCGCCGGGGGAGACAGAGACCCAGTACTTC. It is translated as CASRSPPGETETQYF.

This clonotype was detected many times. The chain employs TRBV7-9 and TRBJ1-4; D is unresolved. The CDR3 extends over 14 amino acids. Germline values: CDR1 SEHNR, CDR2 FQNEAQ (reference sequence). Trimming removed 7 bases at V and 4 bases at J, with 13 bases between. The DNA of the CDR3 is TGTGCCAGCACCCGGTGGGCTGGTAATGAAAAACTGTTTTTT. Its translation: CASTRWAGNEKLFF.

This clonotype was seen a handful of times. The rearrangement links TRBV7-9 to TRBJ2-1, with D possibly matching TRBD2 (5 bases). Germline V gene lookup returns CDR1 SEHNR and CDR2 FQNEAQ (reference sequence). The CDR3 totals 13 residues. V shed 1 base and J shed 7 bases, with 8 bases lying between them. The CDR3 DNA is TGTGCCAGCAGCTTAGGAGGCGGGAATGAGCAGTTCTTC. Amino acid sequence: CASSLGGGNEQFF.

This clonotype was seen more than once but under ten times. The V and J genes are TRBV7-3 and TRBJ2-2; no definite D call. V shed 5 bases and J shed 6 bases, with 10 bases lying between them. Germline CDR1 SGHTA, CDR2 FQGTGA. This CDR3 is 13 amino acids long. The DNA of the CDR3 is TGTGCCAGCAGCCCACGTTGGGCCGGGGAGCTGTTTTTT. It translates to CASSPRWAGELFF.

This clonotype has just a few counts. The rearrangement uses TRBV2 and TRBJ2-5; D possibly corresponds to TRBD2 (6 bases). Per the germline V gene, CDR1 is SNHLY and CDR2 is FYNNEI. V was trimmed by 7 bases and J by 0 bases, leaving 12 bases between them. The CDR3 is 14 amino acids. The CDR3 DNA follows: TGTGCCAGCATGGAGCAGCGGGACCAAGAGACCCAGTACTTC. This sequence encodes CASMEQRDQETQYF.

CDR3 in DNA: TGTGCCAGCAGCTTTGGTTTTCGGGGAGCCGGTCAGCCCCAGCATTTT. As protein: CASSFGFRGAGQPQHF. The J gene is TRBJ1-5, the V gene TRBV7-2; D not certain. V shed 3 bases and J shed 6 bases, with 18 bases lying between them. CDR3 size: 16 residues. Germline CDR1 reads SGHTA; CDR2 reads FQGNSA.

The chain is built from TRBV10-2 and TRBJ1-1; 7 nucleotides match TRBD1. The germline CDR1 and CDR2 sequences are WSHSY and SAAADI. The ends lost 11 bases at V and 2 bases at J; junction bases unmatched: 8. The CDR3 has 13 amino acids. CDR3 sequence: CAAGGQFNTEAFF. The DNA of the CDR3 is TGCGCCGCCGGGGGACAGTTTAACACTGAAGCTTTCTTT.

The table lists this clonotype with many counts. This sequence joins TRBV7-6 and TRBJ1-1; D not certain. The germline V gene encodes CDR1 SGHVS and CDR2 FNYEAQ. Trimming took off 4 bases at V and 4 bases at J, with 10 bases between the two ends. The CDR3 has 13 amino acids. The chain's CDR3 is CASSYRAGTEAFF. The CDR3, as DNA: TGTGCCAGCAGCTACCGGGCCGGCACTGAAGCTTTCTTT.

A single count supports this clonotype. V gene TRBV19 combines with J gene TRBJ1-1; 7 bases line up with TRBD1. This CDR3 contains 14 residues. Germline V gene sequence: CDR1 LNHDA, CDR2 SQIVND (reference sequence). J lost 3 bases, V lost 6 bases, and 7 bases had no gene match. CDR3 nucleotides: TGTGCCAGTAGGCCCCCCAGGGGGTACACTGAAGCTTTCTTT. It translates to CASRPPRGYTEAFF.